This TCR beta chain is from a study of cytomegalovirus exposure and HLA in healthy donors. Study background: Some 85 million unique TCRs, all from HLA-typed donors, were included in an early release of the data. Whole-study results and caveats: Equally common other TCR beta chains were less clonally expanded than HLA-associated ones, a later analysis found. A missense variant in DCLRE1C was later tied to TCR beta V- and J-gene trimming.

This CDR3 is built from 13 residues. Trimming shortened V by 3 bases and J by 5 bases, and 14 bases separated the two germline ends. CDR1 is SQVTM, CDR2 ANQGSEA, per germline. Concerning this clone: What it binds is not known.

The PCR was carried out with 60 Vbeta primers and 13 Jbeta primers. The protocol was immunoSEQ multiplex PCR, while the TCRdb copy is restricted to in-frame clones and leaves out a portion. The profile shows about 82,000 clones, 80% to 90% of them singletons. This TCR was recovered from a man aged 65-85 years in good health and CMV-seropositive. This sequence joins TRBV29-1 and TRBJ2-7, with D perhaps matching TRBD1 (5 bases). Material: PBMCs. In DNA form, the CDR3 reads TGCAGCGTTGAGGGGCTCGCAGGGAACGAGCAGTACTTC. It is translated as CSVEGLAGNEQYF.